A selection of T cell receptor beta chains follows, all from one sample in a study of T-cell memory formation after mild COVID-19. One entry per CDR3 protein, called by TCRdb with MiXCR from the 5' RACE reads. Found here are just over 150,000 distinct CDR3 sequences, roughly 30% of them singletons; the top ten hold approximately 12%. The material sequenced was PBMCs or a T cell subset sorted from them (not recorded which). The origin of the receptors is an adult woman who had mild COVID-19 (a few samples of this study predate the infection). Cell type and time point are not known. Both conserved end residues are part of each CDR3. The D gene is left open where the match is weak.

cdr3_aa,v_call,d_call
CSLNNAFF,TRBV20-1,.
CASSLSPEQFF,TRBV5-6,.
CASSFGAAQETQYF,TRBV5-1,.
CASSPNPTGLGTEAFF,TRBV6-6,.
CASSHHSGINEQYF,TRBV7-9,.
CSVLTEKEAFF,TRBV29-1,.
CASSTLGHLNEKLFF,TRBV5-1,.
CASSPGGRRTEAFF,TRBV12-3/TRBV12-4,TRBD1
CASSQVQGAADTQYF,TRBV4-2,.
CASSFARGQGYGYTF,TRBV7-9,TRBD1
CASSLAGVNYGYTF,TRBV5-6,.
CASSRTDKYSSYNEQFF,TRBV2,.
CARSSFGKTDGEAFF,TRBV5-3,.
CASSLDGDKLEAFF,TRBV5-1,.
CASSSLWTTANTEAFF,TRBV12-3/TRBV12-4,.
CASSPGGLPEKLFF,TRBV11-2,.
CASNPPDTGELFF,TRBV9,.
CATSRGLAGREQYF,TRBV15,TRBD2
CASRLAWDKRGGTDTQYF,TRBV12-2,.
CASSFGWETQYF,TRBV5-6,.
CASSFGLPQETQYF,TRBV7-2,.
CASSSGTSGYEQYF,TRBV7-2,TRBD2
CASSQGGGPGQGFGGYEQYF,TRBV4-2,TRBD1
CASSYSGANEQFF,TRBV6-5,.
CASSQDLAGGPSVGELFF,TRBV4-2,TRBD2
CSVTQGRYEQYF,TRBV20-1,.
CASRTGGPTDTQYF,TRBV2,TRBD2
CASSQAAGTAYEQYF,TRBV3-1,.
CSVAGGSNEKLFF,TRBV29-1,.
CSAESRNIQYF,TRBV20-1,.
CASSPGQGYYEQYF,TRBV7-9,TRBD1
CASSYPHTDTQYF,TRBV6-2/TRBV6-3,.
CASSLGGNGKNEQFF,TRBV7-9,.
CASSPADYEQYF,TRBV18,.
CASSLSSETQYF,TRBV5-1,.
CASSSGTGMSTEAFF,TRBV7-9,TRBD1
CASSFATGEWAFF,TRBV7-2,.
CASSLQGALSEQYF,TRBV3-1,TRBD1
CASSDRGARYGYTF,TRBV5-8,.
CASSQETGGYNEQFF,TRBV4-3,.